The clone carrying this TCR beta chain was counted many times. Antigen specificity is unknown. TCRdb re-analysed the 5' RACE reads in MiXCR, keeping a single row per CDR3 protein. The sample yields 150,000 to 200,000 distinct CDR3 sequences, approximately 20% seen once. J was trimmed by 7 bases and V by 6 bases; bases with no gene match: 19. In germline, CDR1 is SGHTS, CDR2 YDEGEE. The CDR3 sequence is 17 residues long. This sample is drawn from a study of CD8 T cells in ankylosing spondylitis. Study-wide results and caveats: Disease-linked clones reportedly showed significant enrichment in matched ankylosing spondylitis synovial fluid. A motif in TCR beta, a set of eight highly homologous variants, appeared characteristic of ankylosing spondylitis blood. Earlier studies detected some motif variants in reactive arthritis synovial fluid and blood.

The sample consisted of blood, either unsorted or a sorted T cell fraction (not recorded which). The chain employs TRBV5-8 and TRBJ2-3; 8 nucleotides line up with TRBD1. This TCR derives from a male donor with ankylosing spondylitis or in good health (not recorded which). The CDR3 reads CASTSPPDRGYINTQYF. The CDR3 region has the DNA TGTGCCAGCACCAGCCCCCCCGACAGGGGCTATATTAATACGCAGTATTTT.